This TCR beta chain is from a study of blood T cell repertoires in COVID-19. As for the study in general: COVID-19 samples collected from the United States, Italy and Spain covered acute and convalescent phases. Sources were T cells, B-cell-depleted T cells, or PBMCs; the material itself was cDNA or gDNA.

Authors' data handling: Researchers report that nucleated cell counts were estimated from reference gene primer amplification. Assay used: immunoSEQ multiplex PCR; TCRdb lists only in-frame clones, some missing. That table supplies the V and J calls and clone size; D and trimming were determined from the DNA. Here the sample spans around 310,000 clones, roughly 90% being singletons. CDR3 length equals 13 residues. Trimming took 0 bases from V and 6 from J, leaving 6 bases between them. Germline CDR1 reads KGHDR; CDR2 reads SFDVKD. This TCR was recovered from a woman between 50 and 59 years old with active or convalescent COVID-19. What was sequenced was peripheral blood. The J gene is TRBJ2-3, the V gene TRBV24-1; TRBD2 is a possible D gene (5 bases). CDR3 DNA sequence: TGTGCCACCAGTGATTTGGGGGAGGATACGCAGTATTTT. This translates into CATSDLGEDTQYF.